This TCR beta chain was retrieved from a study of blood T cell repertoires in COVID-19. Only in-frame clones appear in the TCRdb table, and some are missing; sequencing was by immunoSEQ multiplex PCR. The sample has some 160,000 clones; 65% to 90% are singletons. The trim removed 3 bases at V and 7 bases at J, leaving 12 bases unmatched. Germline V gene data show CDR1 as LNHDA and CDR2 as SQIVND (reference sequence). This CDR3 comprises 15 residues. Material for sequencing was peripheral blood. The clonotype originates from a human donor in a cohort sampled during active COVID-19. The rearrangement links TRBV19 to TRBJ2-7; 7 nucleotides align to TRBD1. The CDR3 nucleotides read TGTGCCAGTAGTATTCCGGGACAGCGGCGGTATGAGCAGTACTTC. This encodes CASSIPGQRRYEQYF.